The 18 T cell receptor beta chains below all came from one sample that was sequenced in a study of PD-L1 blockade in urothelial cancer. The table came from immunoSEQ multiplex PCR; TCRdb's copy has only in-frame clones and leaves some out. Among tens of thousands of clones, approximately 86% were seen once, and the ten largest hold approximately 15%. Time point described: pretreatment peripheral blood. This sample comprised PBMCs, obtained around atezolizumab (anti-PD-L1) treatment. These receptors were taken from a man in his sixties with urothelial cancer.

In DNA form, the CDR3 reads TGTGCCAGCAGAGCCCAATACGGGGGACTAATATACTCCTACGAGCAGTACTTC. Translation gives CASRAQYGGLIYSYEQYF. The chain carries TRBV11-2 and TRBJ2-7; TRBD2 matches 7 bases. This CDR3 has 18 amino acids. Germline V gives CDR1 SGHAT, CDR2 FQNNGV. Losses at the gene ends were 6 bases for V and 0 bases for J; bases not matched to a gene: 17.

This CDR3 reads CASSLGAGGRFQETQYF. The CDR3 region has the DNA TGTGCCAGCAGCTTGGGGGCGGGGGGCCGTTTCCAAGAGACCCAGTACTTC. V is TRBV5-4 and J is TRBJ2-5; TRBD2 aligns across 8 bases. Losses at the gene ends were 0 bases for V and 1 base for J; bases not matched to a gene: 8. CDR1 is SGHNT and CDR2 is YYREEE in the germline V gene (reference sequence). The CDR3 runs to 17 residues.

The chain has TRBV5-1 and TRBJ2-3; 8 bases align to TRBD1. Losses at the gene ends were 4 bases for V and 2 bases for J; bases not matched to a gene: 9. The CDR3 loop spans 16 amino acids. Germline V gene sequence: CDR1 SGHRS, CDR2 YFSETQ. This CDR3 is CASSTDRVVVTDTQYF. CDR3 DNA sequence: TGCGCCAGCAGCACGGACAGGGTGGTTGTCACAGATACGCAGTATTTT.

The chain has TRBV11-1 and TRBJ1-2; no reliable D call. V lost 5 bases to trimming and J lost 1 base, with 8 bases between them. Germline assignment: CDR1 SGHAT and CDR2 FQDESV (reference sequence). This CDR3 has 13 residues. The chain's CDR3 is CASSQQSNYGYTF. Here the CDR3 DNA reads TGTGCCAGCAGCCAACAAAGTAACTATGGCTACACCTTC.

The chain employs TRBV6-6 and TRBJ1-5; D uncertain. The germline V gene encodes CDR1 MNHNY and CDR2 SVGAGI (reference sequence). Trimming took off 8 bases at V and 6 bases at J, with 8 bases between the two ends. The CDR3 has 11 residues. In nucleotides, the CDR3 is TGTGCCAGCGGAGTTTCTCAGCCCCAGCATTTT. Its protein product is CASGVSQPQHF.

V gene TRBV7-9 combines with J gene TRBJ2-3, with TRBD2 matching 7 bases. CDR3 size: 15 residues. CDR1 and CDR2 (germline): SEHNR, FQNEAQ (reference sequence). The J segment lost 5 bases and the V segment lost 1 base, leaving 6 bases of the junction unmatched. CDR3 sequence: CASSLDGGGVDTQYF. CDR3 DNA sequence: TGTGCCAGCAGCTTAGATGGCGGGGGAGTAGATACGCAGTATTTT.

The chain carries TRBV7-8 and TRBJ1-2; D call uncertain. V lost 1 base, J lost 8 bases, and 23 bases lay in between. Germline CDR1 is SGHVS and CDR2 is FQNEAQ. The CDR3 sequence is 17 residues long. The CDR3 nucleotides are TGTGCCAGCAGCTTAGAAGTGCGCGGTGGCGGGGTTGGAGGCTACACCTTC. As protein: CASSLEVRGGGVGGYTF.

The V call is TRBV27, the J call TRBJ2-1; 7 bases match TRBD2. The CDR3 spans 15 residues. V trimming: 5 bases; J trimming: 7 bases; junction bases outside the gene matches: 11. Germline CDR1 reads MNHEY; CDR2 reads SMNVEV (reference sequence). This CDR3 is CASSPERGLWNEQFF. In DNA form, the CDR3 reads TGTGCCAGCAGTCCAGAGCGGGGCCTTTGGAATGAGCAGTTCTTC.

The CDR3 region is CASNNRSYNSPLHF. DNA of the CDR3: TGTGCCAGCAACAACAGGAGCTATAATTCACCCCTCCACTTT. The gene calls are TRBV7-9 and TRBJ1-6, with a weak D call TRBD1 (5 bases). V was cut by 7 bases and J by 3 bases, with 10 bases left in between. In germline, CDR1 is SEHNR, CDR2 FQNEAQ (reference sequence). The CDR3 contains 14 residues.

The sample holds a few counts of this clone. The chain recombines TRBV7-2 with TRBJ2-7, with D maybe TRBD2 (7 bases). The CDR3 spans 14 residues. Deletions cut 0 bases from V and 4 bases from J, with 10 bases between. CDR1 and CDR2 from the germline V gene are SGHTA and FQGNSA. The CDR3 DNA follows: TGTGCCAGCAGCTTAGCGGGGGGGCAGTACGAGCAGTACTTC. Translated: CASSLAGGQYEQYF.

The genes are TRBV6-6 and TRBJ1-5; D is unresolved. This CDR3 is built from 13 residues. The V and J ends lost 6 bases and 4 bases respectively, with 10 bases between them. Germline V CDR1 and CDR2: MNHNY, SVGAGI (reference sequence). The CDR3 coding sequence is TGTGCCAGCAGCCTTCAAGCGAATCAGCCCCAGCATTTT. Protein sequence: CASSLQANQPQHF.

The gene calls are TRBV7-6 and TRBJ1-3; D is undetermined. The germline V gene encodes CDR1 SGHVS and CDR2 FNYEAQ. The CDR3 totals 15 residues. V dropped 0 bases and J dropped 0 bases, with 6 bases sitting between them. CDR3 DNA: TGTGCCAGCAGCTTAGCTGGACTCTCTGGAAACACCATATATTTT. Its translation is CASSLAGLSGNTIYF.

J is TRBJ2-7 and V is TRBV10-2; weak D call: TRBD1 (5 bases). The CDR3 sequence is 14 residues long. CDR1 is WSHSY, CDR2 SAAADI, per germline. The V and J ends lost 3 bases and 5 bases respectively, with 14 bases between them. DNA of the CDR3: TGCGCCAGCAGTGATCCTCAGGGATTTAACGAGCAGTACTTC. Translated: CASSDPQGFNEQYF.

The chain employs TRBV4-3 and TRBJ2-3, with 10 bases matching TRBD2. Germline trimming cut 3 bases from V and 0 bases from J; bases unmatched to any gene: 3. Germline assignment: CDR1 LGHNA and CDR2 YSLEER. The CDR3 sequence is 16 residues long. Written as DNA, the CDR3 is TGCGCCAGCAGCCAGCGACTAGCGGGCAGCACAGATACGCAGTATTTT. The encoded protein is CASSQRLAGSTDTQYF.

The J gene is TRBJ1-1, the V gene TRBV7-9, with no clear D. The CDR3 spans 13 residues. CDR1 and CDR2 (germline): SEHNR, FQNEAQ (reference sequence). The V end was cut by 1 base, the J end by 1 base, with 4 bases between. CDR3 nucleotides: TGTGCCAGCAGCTTAGTTCAGAACACTGAAGCTTTCTTT. Translation: CASSLVQNTEAFF.

V usage is TRBV28 and J usage is TRBJ2-3; TRBD1 matches at 8 bases. V shed 8 bases and J 2 bases; nucleotides not matched to a gene: 12. Germline-derived CDR1 and CDR2 are MDHEN and SYDVKM. CDR3 size: 16 residues. Written as DNA, the CDR3 is TGTGCCAGCCCGCCGTCTGGACAGGGCTCCACAGATACGCAGTATTTT. It is translated as CASPPSGQGSTDTQYF.

This chain links TRBV5-5 with TRBJ2-1, with TRBD2 matching over 9 bases. Germline-derived CDR1 and CDR2 are SGHKS and YYEKEE (reference sequence). Germline trimming cut 4 bases from V and 3 bases from J; bases unmatched to any gene: 5. This CDR3 has 15 residues. DNA of the CDR3: TGTGCCAGCAGCAGTAGCGGGGGAGGCTACAATGAGCAGTTCTTC. It yields the protein CASSSSGGGYNEQFF.

This clone was counted only a few times. The chain employs TRBV7-2 and TRBJ1-2; D is uncertain. CDR1 is SGHTA, CDR2 FQGNSA, per germline. The CDR3 totals 12 residues. V was clipped by 4 bases and J by 4 bases, with 7 bases between them. The CDR3, as DNA: TGTGCCAGCAGCTGGAGTACCTATGGCTACACCTTC. Translation gives CASSWSTYGYTF.